This T cell receptor (beta chain) was sequenced for a study of T cells in Graves' hyperthyroidism and ophthalmopathy. Overall study results and limits: Ophthalmopathy cases were set apart from stable hyperthyroidism by a 13 V-J model. Also found in blood were most expanded thyroid clonotypes above 0.001.

Template material for amplifying TCR beta CDR3 regions consisted of RNA transcripts. TCR CDR3 regions were first amplified by RT-PCR with HTBI primers. Each CDR3 protein gets one entry after TCRdb re-called the multiplex PCR reads with MiXCR. The table includes about 560,000 distinct CDR3 sequences, 15% to 18% detected once. V lost 6 bases to trimming and J lost 0 bases; unmatched junction nucleotides: 4. This CDR3 has 15 residues. Per the germline V gene, CDR1 is SEHNR and CDR2 is FQNEAQ (reference sequence). This clonotype showed up many times. Its antigen is undetermined. The TCR comes from a woman younger than 45 with Graves' hyperthyroidism. The sample consisted of blood. This chain connects TRBV7-9 to TRBJ2-3; 9 nucleotides line up with TRBD2. As DNA, the CDR3 is TGTGCCAGCAGTCATCTAGCGGGAAGCACAGATACGCAGTATTTT. Amino acid sequence: CASSHLAGSTDTQYF.